This section outlines one T cell receptor beta chain sequence together with its context. The target of this receptor is not known. Within one base of it there is no much larger clone, and no base qualities were kept. The entry originates in a study of shared T cell receptors in the human thymus (dated by TCRdb to the early 2020s). Regarding the research as a whole: The study examined how the human thymus generates shared, self-reactive T-cell receptor alpha chains.

V loses 1 base at its end and J loses 8 bases; junction bases beyond the gene matches: 7. Spanning cysteine to phenylalanine, the CDR3 consists of 14 amino acids. Of all the DNA, just the CDR3 is kept, 42 bases in frame from base 1. CDR1 LNHNV and CDR2 YYDKDF are derived from the germline V gene (reference sequence). Receptor amplification or capture employed the immunoSEQ multiplex PCR assay. TCRdb carries this immuneACCESS record with in-frame sequences only. Its versions omit some clonotypes, under half of them owing to an unresolved V gene in the studies checked, with the rest unexplained. In all, the sample holds approximately 580,000 clones, and 78% of those were seen once. The ten most abundant clones make up more than 0.01% of the sample. The sample also formed part of further work on human thymus T cells. Drawing on the second study: In Finland, the donors were immunologically healthy infants who were having open corrective cardiac surgery for congenital heart defects. Thymus tissue was collected as surgical resects that were removed during corrective cardiac surgery. Biased V and J gene segment usage appeared to be present in both thymic and peripheral blood repertoires. According to the related research, thymic TCR repertoires were highly overlapping among unrelated individuals. TCR alpha and beta repertoires from about eight infant thymus samples and a few related peripheral blood samples were characterized in the study. Donor ages ranging from about 6 to 244 days were recorded, and six or seven male and a couple of female infants were included in the cohort. Thymocytes were mechanically released from the tissue and were stored as pellets of 10-30 million cells at -70 degrees C. A QIAsymphony instrument was used to extract genomic DNA from frozen cell pellets. The immunoSEQ multiplex PCR assay was used to amplify the TCRB and TCRAD loci from a standardized quantity of quality-controlled genomic DNA. The V(D)J region was spanned by amplicons of a length sufficient to cover the CDR3 and to identify V and J genes. The amplicons were sequenced on an Illumina platform via the commercial immunoSEQ service. Primer bias and sequencing errors were corrected as previously described, and TCRAD and TCRB were defined on the basis of the IMGT database. immunoSEQ Analyzer 3.0 and VDJTools were used for repertoire analysis, which covered basic statistics, V/J segment usage, diversity estimates, rarefaction and pairwise overlap. Diversity was estimated with Chao1, ChaoE, Efron-Thisted, Shannon and inverse Simpson indices, and also on datasets down-sampled to the smallest sample. Repertoire overlap was determined by strict matching of CDR3 nucleotide sequence, V gene and J gene, and Jaccard-based multidimensional scaling clustering was applied. Thymus samples yielded on average roughly 800,000 unique TCRB clonotypes, compared with 70,000 to 85,000 from blood samples.

The chain couples TRBV15 to TRBJ2-7, with TRBD2 matching 8 junction bases. Specimen: thymocytes. The source of this sequence is a boy younger than two with a congenital heart defect. Donor details come from another sample of the same person, matched by shared clones. The CDR3 region: CATSRARGGDQQYF. The nucleotides read TGTGCCACCAGCAGAGCCCGGGGGGGGGATCAGCAGTACTTC.